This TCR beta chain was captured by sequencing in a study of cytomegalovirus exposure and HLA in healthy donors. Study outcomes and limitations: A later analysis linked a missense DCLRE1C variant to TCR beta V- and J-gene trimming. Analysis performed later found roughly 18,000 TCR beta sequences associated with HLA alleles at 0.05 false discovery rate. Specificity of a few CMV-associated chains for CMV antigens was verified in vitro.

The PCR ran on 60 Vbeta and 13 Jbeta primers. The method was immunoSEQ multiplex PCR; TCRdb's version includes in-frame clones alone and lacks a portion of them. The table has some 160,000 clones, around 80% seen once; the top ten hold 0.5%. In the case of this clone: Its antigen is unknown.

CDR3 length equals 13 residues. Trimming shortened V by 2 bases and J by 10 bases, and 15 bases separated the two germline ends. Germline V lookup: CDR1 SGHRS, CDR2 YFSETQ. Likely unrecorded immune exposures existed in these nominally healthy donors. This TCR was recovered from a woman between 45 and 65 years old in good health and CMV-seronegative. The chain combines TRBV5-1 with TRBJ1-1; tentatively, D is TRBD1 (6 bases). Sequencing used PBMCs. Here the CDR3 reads CASSFSRDIPAFF. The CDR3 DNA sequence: TGCGCCAGCAGCTTCTCTCGGGACATCCCAGCTTTCTTT.